The clone carrying this T cell receptor (beta chain) showed up just a few times. Its antigen is not identified. This CDR3 has 16 residues. V lost 0 bases to trimming and J lost 8 bases, with 16 bases between them. Per germline, CDR1 SGHAT and CDR2 FQNNGV. The sample belongs to a study of CD8 T cells in ankylosing spondylitis. Study-wide results and limits: In reactive arthritis synovial fluid and blood, some motif variants had been reported before. Disease-linked clones were found to be CD8+ and relatively rare in peripheral blood. Clones linked to disease were reported to show significant enrichment in matched ankylosing spondylitis synovial fluid. Typical of ankylosing spondylitis blood, it appeared, was a TCR beta motif of fewer than 10 highly homologous variants.

From the 5' RACE reads, TCRdb called clonotypes with MiXCR, one entry per CDR3 protein. The table has about 340,000 distinct CDR3 sequences, about 14% seen once. The sequencing sample was made of blood, either unsorted or a sorted T cell fraction (not recorded which). The clonotype comes from a male donor with ankylosing spondylitis or in good health (not recorded which). The chain has TRBV11-2 and TRBJ2-2; a possible D gene is TRBD2 (5 bases). Written as DNA, the CDR3 is TGTGCCAGCAGCTTAGAGCCCGGACTCCTTGGGGGGGAGCTGTTTTTT. The encoded protein is CASSLEPGLLGGELFF. The whole variable domain, remainder taken from reference TRBV11-2 and TRBJ2-2, is EAGVAQSPRYKIIEKRQSVAFWCNPISGHATLYWYQQILGQGPKLLIQFQNNGVVDDSQLPKDRFSAERLKGVDSTLKIQPAKLEDSAVYLCASSLEPGLLGGELFFGEGSRLTVL.